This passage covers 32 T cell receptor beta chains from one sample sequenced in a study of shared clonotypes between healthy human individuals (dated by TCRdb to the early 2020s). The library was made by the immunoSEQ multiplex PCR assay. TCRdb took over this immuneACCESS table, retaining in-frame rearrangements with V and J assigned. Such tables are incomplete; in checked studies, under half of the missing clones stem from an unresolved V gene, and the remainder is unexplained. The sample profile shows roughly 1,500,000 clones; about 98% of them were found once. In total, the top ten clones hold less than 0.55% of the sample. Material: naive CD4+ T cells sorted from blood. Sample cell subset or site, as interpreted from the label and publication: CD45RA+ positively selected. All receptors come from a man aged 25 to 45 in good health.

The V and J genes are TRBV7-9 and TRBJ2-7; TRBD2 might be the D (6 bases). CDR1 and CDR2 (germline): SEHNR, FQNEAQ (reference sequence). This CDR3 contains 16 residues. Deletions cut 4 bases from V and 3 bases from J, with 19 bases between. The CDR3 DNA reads TGTGCCAGCAGCTCCTCTCAACCTGGAGGGCACTACGAGCAGTACTTC. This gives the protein CASSSSQPGGHYEQYF.

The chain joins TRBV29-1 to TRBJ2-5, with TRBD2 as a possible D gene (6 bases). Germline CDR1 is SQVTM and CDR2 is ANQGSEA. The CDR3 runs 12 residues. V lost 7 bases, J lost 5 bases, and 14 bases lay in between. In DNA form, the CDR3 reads TGCAGCGCCTACGGGGGAGAGGAGACCCAGTACTTC. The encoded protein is CSAYGGEETQYF.

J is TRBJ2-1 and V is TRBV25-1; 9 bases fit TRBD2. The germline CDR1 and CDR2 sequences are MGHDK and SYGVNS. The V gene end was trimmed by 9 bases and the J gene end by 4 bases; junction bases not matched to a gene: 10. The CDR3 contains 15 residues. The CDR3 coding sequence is TGTGCCAGTCATAGCGGGACTAGCCCTTACAATGAGCAGTTCTTC. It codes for CASHSGTSPYNEQFF.

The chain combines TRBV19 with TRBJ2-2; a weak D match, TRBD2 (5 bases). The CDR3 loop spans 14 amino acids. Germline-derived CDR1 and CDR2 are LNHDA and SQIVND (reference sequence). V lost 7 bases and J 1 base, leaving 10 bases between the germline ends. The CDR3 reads CASTGLLNTGELFF. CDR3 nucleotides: TGTGCCAGTACCGGACTCCTGAACACCGGGGAGCTGTTTTTT.

CDR3 sequence reads: CASSLRSAYEQYF. As DNA, the CDR3 is TGTGCCAGCAGCTTGCGATCAGCCTACGAGCAGTACTTC. This sequence joins TRBV5-4 and TRBJ2-7; no clear D gene. The germline V and J ends were trimmed by 1 base and 2 bases, with 7 bases remaining between them. CDR3 size: 13 residues. Germline loops: CDR1 SGHNT, CDR2 YYREEE (reference sequence).

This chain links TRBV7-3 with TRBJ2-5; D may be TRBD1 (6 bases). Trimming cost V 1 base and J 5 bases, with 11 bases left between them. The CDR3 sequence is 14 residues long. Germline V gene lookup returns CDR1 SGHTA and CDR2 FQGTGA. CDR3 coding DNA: TGTGCCAGCAGCTTAAGCGGCCAGGGGGAGACCCAGTACTTC. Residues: CASSLSGQGETQYF.

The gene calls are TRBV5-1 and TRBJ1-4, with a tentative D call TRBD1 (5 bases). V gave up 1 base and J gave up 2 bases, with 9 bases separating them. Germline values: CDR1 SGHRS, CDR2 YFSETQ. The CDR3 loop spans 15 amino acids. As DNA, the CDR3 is TGCGCCAGCAGCTTGTTCACAGGTACTAATGAAAAACTGTTTTTT. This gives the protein CASSLFTGTNEKLFF.

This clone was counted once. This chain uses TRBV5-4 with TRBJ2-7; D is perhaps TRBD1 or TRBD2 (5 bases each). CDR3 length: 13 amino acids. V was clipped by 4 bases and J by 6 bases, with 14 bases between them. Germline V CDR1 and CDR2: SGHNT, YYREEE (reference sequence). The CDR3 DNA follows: TGTGCCAGCAGCCGGGACCGGGTCGGCGAGCAGTACTTC. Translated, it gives CASSRDRVGEQYF.

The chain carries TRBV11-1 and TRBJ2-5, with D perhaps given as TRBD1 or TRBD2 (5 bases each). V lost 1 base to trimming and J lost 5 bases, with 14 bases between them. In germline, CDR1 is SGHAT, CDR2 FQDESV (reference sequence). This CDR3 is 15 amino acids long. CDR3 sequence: CASSLENWGGETQYF. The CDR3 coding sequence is TGTGCCAGCAGCTTAGAGAACTGGGGCGGGGAGACCCAGTACTTC.

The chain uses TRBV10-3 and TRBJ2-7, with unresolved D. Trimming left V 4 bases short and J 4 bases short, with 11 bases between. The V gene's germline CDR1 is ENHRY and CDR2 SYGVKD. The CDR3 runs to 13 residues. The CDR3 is CAISGGTRYEQYF. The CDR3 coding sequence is TGTGCCATCAGTGGGGGTACGAGGTACGAGCAGTACTTC.

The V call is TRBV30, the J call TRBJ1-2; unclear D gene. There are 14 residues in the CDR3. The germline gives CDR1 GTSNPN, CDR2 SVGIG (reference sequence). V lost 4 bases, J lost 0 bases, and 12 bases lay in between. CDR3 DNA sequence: TGTGCCTGGACCATAAGATCAACTAACTATGGCTACACCTTC. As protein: CAWTIRSTNYGYTF.

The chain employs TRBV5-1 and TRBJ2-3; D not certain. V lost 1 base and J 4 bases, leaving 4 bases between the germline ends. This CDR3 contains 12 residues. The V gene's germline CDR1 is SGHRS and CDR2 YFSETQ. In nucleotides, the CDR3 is TGCGCCAGCAGCTTGTACGCAGATACGCAGTATTTT. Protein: CASSLYADTQYF. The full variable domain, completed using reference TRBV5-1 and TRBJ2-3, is KAGVTQTPRYLIKTRGQQVTLSCSPISGHRSVSWYQQTPGQGLQFLFEYFSETQRNKGNFPGRFSGRQFSNSRSEMNVSTLELGDSALYLCASSLYADTQYFGPGTRLTVL.

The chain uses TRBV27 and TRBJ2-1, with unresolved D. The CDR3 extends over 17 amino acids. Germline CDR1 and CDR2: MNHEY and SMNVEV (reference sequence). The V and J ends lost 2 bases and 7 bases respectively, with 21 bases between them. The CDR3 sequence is CASSLKGGRVPWNEQFF. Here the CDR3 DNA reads TGTGCCAGCAGTTTAAAGGGCGGTCGGGTACCGTGGAATGAGCAGTTCTTC.

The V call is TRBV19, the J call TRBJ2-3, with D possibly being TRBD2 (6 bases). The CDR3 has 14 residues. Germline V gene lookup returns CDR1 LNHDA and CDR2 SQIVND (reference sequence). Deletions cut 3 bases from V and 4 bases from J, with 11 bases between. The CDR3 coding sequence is TGTGCCAGTAGTATTCCCGGGGGTGCAGATACGCAGTATTTT. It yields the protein CASSIPGGADTQYF.

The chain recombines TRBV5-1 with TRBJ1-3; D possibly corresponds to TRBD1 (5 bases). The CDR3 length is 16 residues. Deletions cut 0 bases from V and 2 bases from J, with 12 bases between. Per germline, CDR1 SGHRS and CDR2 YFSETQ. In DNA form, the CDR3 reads TGCGCCAGCAGCTTGGGGGTGGGGACGACTGGAAACACCATATATTTT. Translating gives CASSLGVGTTGNTIYF.

The CDR3 protein is CASSADLGLSYGYTF. The CDR3 nucleotides are TGTGCCAGCAGTGCCGATTTGGGCCTGAGCTATGGCTACACCTTC. The gene calls are TRBV2 and TRBJ1-2; D not resolved. Germline-derived CDR1 and CDR2 are SNHLY and FYNNEI. V lost 4 bases to trimming and J lost 4 bases, with 16 bases between them. The CDR3 totals 15 residues.

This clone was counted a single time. CDR3 nucleotide sequence: TGCGCCAGCAGCGACTGGACTAGCGGGAATGAGCAGTTCTTC. Translating gives CASSDWTSGNEQFF. The chain links TRBV5-1 to TRBJ2-1; 11 bases match TRBD2. The CDR3 consists of 14 residues. Unmatched junction bases numbered 4, after V lost 4 bases and J lost 7 bases. Germline V CDR1 and CDR2: SGHRS, YFSETQ. Variable domain in full (rest from reference TRBV5-1 and TRBJ2-1): KAGVTQTPRYLIKTRGQQVTLSCSPISGHRSVSWYQQTPGQGLQFLFEYFSETQRNKGNFPGRFSGRQFSNSRSEMNVSTLELGDSALYLCASSDWTSGNEQFFGPGTRLTVL.

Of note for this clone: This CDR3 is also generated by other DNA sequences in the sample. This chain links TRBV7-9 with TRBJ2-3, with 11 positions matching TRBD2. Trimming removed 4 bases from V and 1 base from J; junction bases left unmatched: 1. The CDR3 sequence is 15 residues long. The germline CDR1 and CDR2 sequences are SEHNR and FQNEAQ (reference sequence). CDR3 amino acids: CASSSGLAGTDTQYF. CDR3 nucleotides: TGTGCCAGCAGCTCGGGACTAGCGGGCACAGATACGCAGTATTTT.

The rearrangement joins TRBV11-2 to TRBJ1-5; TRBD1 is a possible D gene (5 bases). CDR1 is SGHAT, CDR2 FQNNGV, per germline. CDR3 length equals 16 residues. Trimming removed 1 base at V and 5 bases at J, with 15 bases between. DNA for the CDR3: TGTGCCAGCAGCTTAGGTAAGGGCCGACAGCATCAGCCCCAGCATTTT. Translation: CASSLGKGRQHQPQHF.

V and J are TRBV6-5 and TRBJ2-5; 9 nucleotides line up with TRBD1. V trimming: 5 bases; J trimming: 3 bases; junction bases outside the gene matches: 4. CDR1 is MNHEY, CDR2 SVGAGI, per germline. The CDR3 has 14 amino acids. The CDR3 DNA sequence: TGTGCCAGCAGTCTGGGGACAGGGAAAGAGACCCAGTACTTC. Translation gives CASSLGTGKETQYF.

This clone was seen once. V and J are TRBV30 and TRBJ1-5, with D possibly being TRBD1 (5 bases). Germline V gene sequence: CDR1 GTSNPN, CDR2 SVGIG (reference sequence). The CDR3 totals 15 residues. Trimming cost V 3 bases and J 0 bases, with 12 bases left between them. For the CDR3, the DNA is TGTGCCTGGAGGCTTGGGGGACTTAGCAATCAGCCCCAGCATTTT. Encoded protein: CAWRLGGLSNQPQHF.

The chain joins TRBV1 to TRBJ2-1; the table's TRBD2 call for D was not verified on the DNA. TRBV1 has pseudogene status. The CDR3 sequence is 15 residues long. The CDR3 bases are TGCACCAGCGGCCGACTAGCGGGAGGGCCATGTGAGCAGTTCTTC. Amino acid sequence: CTSGRLAGGPCEQFF.

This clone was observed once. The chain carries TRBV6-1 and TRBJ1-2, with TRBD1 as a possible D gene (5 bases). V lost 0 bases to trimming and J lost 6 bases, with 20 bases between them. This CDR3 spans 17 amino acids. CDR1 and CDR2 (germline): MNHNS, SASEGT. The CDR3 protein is CASSEAGGRAPTDGYTF. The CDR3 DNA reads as TGTGCCAGCAGTGAAGCGGGGGGGAGGGCCCCTACGGATGGCTACACCTTC.

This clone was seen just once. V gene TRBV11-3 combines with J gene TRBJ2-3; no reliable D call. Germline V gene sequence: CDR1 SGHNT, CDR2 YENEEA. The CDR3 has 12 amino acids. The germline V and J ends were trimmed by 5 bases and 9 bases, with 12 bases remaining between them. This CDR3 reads CASSLVQGTQYF. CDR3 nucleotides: TGTGCCAGCAGCCTGGTTCAAGGAACGCAGTATTTT.

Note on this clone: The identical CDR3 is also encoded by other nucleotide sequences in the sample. Here the CDR3 DNA reads TGTGCCAGCAGTTTACGGAATCCCTACGAGCAGTACTTC. This translates into CASSLRNPYEQYF. The V and J genes are TRBV28 and TRBJ2-7; D is ambiguous. The germline gives CDR1 MDHEN, CDR2 SYDVKM. This CDR3 spans 13 amino acids. Between the trimmed V and J ends, which lost 2 bases and 2 bases, there was a span of 7 bases.

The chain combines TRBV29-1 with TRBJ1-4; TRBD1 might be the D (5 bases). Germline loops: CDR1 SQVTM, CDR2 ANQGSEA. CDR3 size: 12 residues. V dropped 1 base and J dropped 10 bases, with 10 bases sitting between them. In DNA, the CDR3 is TGCAGCGTTGAAGCCGTAAGGGGAAAACTGTTTTTT. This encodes CSVEAVRGKLFF.

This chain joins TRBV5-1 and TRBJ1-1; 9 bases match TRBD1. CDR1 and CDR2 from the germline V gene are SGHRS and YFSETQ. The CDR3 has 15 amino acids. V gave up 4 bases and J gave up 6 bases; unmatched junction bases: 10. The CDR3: CASSGWTGVTPEAFF. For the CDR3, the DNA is TGCGCCAGCAGCGGCTGGACAGGGGTGACCCCTGAAGCTTTCTTT.

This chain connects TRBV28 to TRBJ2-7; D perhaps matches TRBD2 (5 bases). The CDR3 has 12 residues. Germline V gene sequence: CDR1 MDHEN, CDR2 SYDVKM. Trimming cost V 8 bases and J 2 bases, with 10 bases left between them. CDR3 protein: CASEGQPYEQYF. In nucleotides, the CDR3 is TGTGCCAGCGAGGGTCAACCCTACGAGCAGTACTTC.

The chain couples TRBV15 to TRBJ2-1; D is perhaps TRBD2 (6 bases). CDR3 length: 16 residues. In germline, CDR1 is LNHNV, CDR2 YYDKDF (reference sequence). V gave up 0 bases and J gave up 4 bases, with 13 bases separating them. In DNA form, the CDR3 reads TGTGCCACCAGCAGAGATCTGGCGGGACCTTACAATGAGCAGTTCTTC. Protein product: CATSRDLAGPYNEQFF.

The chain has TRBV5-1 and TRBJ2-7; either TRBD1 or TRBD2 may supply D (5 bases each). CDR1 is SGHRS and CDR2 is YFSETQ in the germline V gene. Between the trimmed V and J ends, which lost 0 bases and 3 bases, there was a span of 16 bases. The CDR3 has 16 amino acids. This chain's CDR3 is CASSLGYGDPVYEQYF. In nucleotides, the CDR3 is TGCGCCAGCAGCTTGGGATACGGGGACCCCGTCTACGAGCAGTACTTC.

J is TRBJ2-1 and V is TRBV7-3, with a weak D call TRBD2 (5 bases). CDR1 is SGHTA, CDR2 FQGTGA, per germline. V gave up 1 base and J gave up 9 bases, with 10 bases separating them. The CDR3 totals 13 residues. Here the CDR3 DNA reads TGTGCCAGCAGCTTAATACTAGACGGTGAGCAGTTCTTC. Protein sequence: CASSLILDGEQFF.

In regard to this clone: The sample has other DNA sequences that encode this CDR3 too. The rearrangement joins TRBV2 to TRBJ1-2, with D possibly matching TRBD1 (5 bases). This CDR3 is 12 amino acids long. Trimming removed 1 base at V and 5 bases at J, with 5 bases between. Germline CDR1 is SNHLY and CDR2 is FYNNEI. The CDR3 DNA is TGTGCCAGCAGTGAAGGGGGGTATGGCTACACCTTC. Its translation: CASSEGGYGYTF.